This T cell receptor (beta chain) stems from a study of T cell changes during pregnancy in multiple sclerosis. TCRdb keeps only in-frame clones here, not all; method: immunoSEQ multiplex PCR. The sample has about 40,000 clones; almost 90% are singletons. Germline V gives CDR1 LGHNA, CDR2 YSLEER. Trimming took off 0 bases at V and 7 bases at J, with 7 bases between the two ends. The CDR3 spans 13 residues. The sequenced sample was peripheral blood, obtained in the second trimester of pregnancy. This rearrangement joins TRBV4-3 to TRBJ1-5, with D possibly TRBD1 on 6 matching bases. This TCR was recovered from a female donor in good health, enrolled as a control in a pregnancy study. The CDR3 region is CASSQERGQPQHF. The CDR3 bases are TGCGCCAGCAGCCAAGAGAGGGGGCAGCCCCAGCATTTT.